This T cell receptor beta chain was observed in a study of OX40 agonist ivuxolimab in advanced cancers. Looking at the study overall: The costimulatory receptor OX40 (CD134) was targeted by ivuxolimab, a fully human IgG2 agonistic monoclonal antibody. Intravenous ivuxolimab was administered to patients every 2 weeks at six dose levels: 0.01, 0.1, 0.3, 1.5, 3 and 10 mg/kg. Among the roughly 52 dose-escalation patients, some 20 had hepatocellular carcinoma, 15 or so melanoma, 9 renal cell carcinoma and 9 head and neck cancer. In the dose-escalation cohort, 70% to 85% of patients were male, and the mean age was around 60 years, with a range of roughly 20 to 80. Patients were allowed to have had prior anti-PD-1, anti-PD-L1 or anti-CTLA-4 therapy, and 40% of the dose-escalation patients had previously received checkpoint inhibitors. Partial responses occurred in three dose-escalation patients, of whom one had hepatocellular carcinoma and two had cutaneous melanoma. Peripheral TCRbeta sequencing aimed to test whether ivuxolimab altered TCR sequence diversity and caused clonal T-cell expansion. The paper reports the monotherapy dose-escalation portion (N = 52 patients) of the phase I ivuxolimab trial. Overall study results and their limits: In the 0.1-3.0 mg/kg groups, partial responders had among the lowest normalized peripheral clonal expansion, particularly in CD8+ T cells. Clonal expansion of both CD4+ and CD8+ blood T cells was observed from baseline to week 6 at doses 0.1 to 3.0 mg/kg. After ivuxolimab, CD8+ T cells had more expanded clones than CD4+ T cells on average. Low levels of normalized T-cell clonal expansion were also seen in some patients who did not respond. The antigen specificity of the clonally expanded peripheral T cells was not determined.

Patients with a history of autoimmune disease or receiving systemic immunosuppression were excluded from the trial. Peripheral blood for TCR sequencing was drawn from every dose cohort at baseline, at cycle 4 day 1 and at cycle 7 day 1. Samples were obtained from an open-label, multicenter, first-in-human phase I dose-escalation trial of ivuxolimab. Adults with locally advanced or metastatic melanoma, renal cell carcinoma, hepatocellular carcinoma or head and neck squamous cell carcinoma were enrolled in the trial. Before TCR sequencing, CD4+ T cells and CD8+ T cells were sorted from peripheral blood as separate populations. The germline V gene yields LGHNT for CDR1 and FRNRAP for CDR2. Taken from cysteine to phenylalanine, the CDR3 has 14 residues. Kept here is only the CDR3 DNA, which spans 42 bases and is read in frame from base 1. The junction shows trimming of 6 bases on V and 1 base on J, plus 12 bases between the germline ends.

Of note for this clone: Its binding antigen is unknown. No much larger clonotype is one base removed from it; base qualities were not supplied.

For sequencing of the TCRbeta CDR3 region, genomic DNA was extracted from the sorted cells. The immunoSEQ Assay was used to sequence the TCRbeta CDR3 regions. TCRdb's version of the immuneACCESS table is confined to in-frame rearrangements and falls short of the full clone set. An unresolved V gene accounts for under half of the shortfall where checked; the remainder is of unknown origin. Counted in this sample were around 67,000 clones; roughly 87% of them appeared once. Of the sample, about 1.3% is held by the ten largest clones. This clonotype was sampled from an adult with an advanced solid tumor such as melanoma, head and neck, liver or kidney cancer. This specimen consisted of CD4+ or CD8+ T cells sorted from blood, obtained in a trial of the OX40 agonist ivuxolimab. In this chain, TRBV12-5 is recombined with TRBJ1-1, and the D gene may be TRBD1, 5 bases matching. The sequence in DNA is TGTGCTAGTGGCTTAGACAGCAGGAACACTGAAGCTTTCTTT. This gives the protein CASGLDSRNTEAFF.